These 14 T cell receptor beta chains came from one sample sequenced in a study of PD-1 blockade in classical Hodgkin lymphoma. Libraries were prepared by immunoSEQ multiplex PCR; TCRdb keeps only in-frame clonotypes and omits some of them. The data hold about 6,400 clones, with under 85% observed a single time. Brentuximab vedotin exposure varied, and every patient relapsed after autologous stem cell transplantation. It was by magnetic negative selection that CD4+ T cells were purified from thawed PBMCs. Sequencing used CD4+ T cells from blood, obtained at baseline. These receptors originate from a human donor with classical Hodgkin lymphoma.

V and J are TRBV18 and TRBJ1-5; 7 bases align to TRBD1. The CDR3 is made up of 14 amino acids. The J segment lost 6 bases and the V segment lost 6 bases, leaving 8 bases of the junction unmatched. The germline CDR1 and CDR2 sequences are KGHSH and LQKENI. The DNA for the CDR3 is TGTGCCAGCTCGTCGACAGGGCTAGGTCAGCCCCAGCATTTT. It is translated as CASSSTGLGQPQHF.

CDR3 protein: CASSYPQETQYF. CDR3 DNA sequence: TGTGCCAGCAGTTACCCCCAAGAGACCCAGTACTTC. The V gene is TRBV6-6, the J gene TRBJ2-5, with unresolved D. Trimming left V 2 bases short and J 1 base short, with 2 bases between. Germline CDR1 and CDR2: MNHNY and SVGAGI (reference sequence). The CDR3 totals 12 residues.

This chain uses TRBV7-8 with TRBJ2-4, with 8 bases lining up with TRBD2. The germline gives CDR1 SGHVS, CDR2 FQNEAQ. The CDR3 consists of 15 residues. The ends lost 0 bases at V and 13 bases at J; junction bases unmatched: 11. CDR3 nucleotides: TGTGCCAGCAGCTTAGCGACCGGGGGGGCCCTAATACAGTACTTC. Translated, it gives CASSLATGGALIQYF.

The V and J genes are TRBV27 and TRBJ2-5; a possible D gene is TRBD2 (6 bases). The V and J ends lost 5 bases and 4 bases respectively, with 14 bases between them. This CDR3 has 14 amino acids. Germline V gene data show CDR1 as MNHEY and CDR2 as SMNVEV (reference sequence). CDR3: CASSVDRGTETQYF. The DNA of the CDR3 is TGTGCCAGCAGTGTAGACCGGGGGACAGAGACCCAGTACTTC.

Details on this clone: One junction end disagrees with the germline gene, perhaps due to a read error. CDR3 in DNA: TGTGCCACCAGTAGAGGTTTCTCCTACAATGAGCAGTTCTTC. It is translated as CATSRGFSYNEQFF. The J gene is TRBJ2-1, the V gene TRBV15; D remains ambiguous. CDR3 length equals 14 residues. Looked up from germline, CDR1 is LNHNV and CDR2 is YYDKDF (reference sequence).

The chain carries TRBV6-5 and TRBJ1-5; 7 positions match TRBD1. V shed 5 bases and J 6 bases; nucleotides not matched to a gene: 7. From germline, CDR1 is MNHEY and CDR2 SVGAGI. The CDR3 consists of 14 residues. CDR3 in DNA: TGTGCCAGCAGTCAACAGGGGAAATCTCAGCCCCAGCATTTT. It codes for CASSQQGKSQPQHF.

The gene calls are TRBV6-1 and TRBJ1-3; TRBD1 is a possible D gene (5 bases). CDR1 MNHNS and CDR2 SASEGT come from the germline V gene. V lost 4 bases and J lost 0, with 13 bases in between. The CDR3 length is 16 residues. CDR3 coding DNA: TGTGCCAGCAGTGGCTGGGGACTAACCTCTGGAAACACCATATATTTT. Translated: CASSGWGLTSGNTIYF.

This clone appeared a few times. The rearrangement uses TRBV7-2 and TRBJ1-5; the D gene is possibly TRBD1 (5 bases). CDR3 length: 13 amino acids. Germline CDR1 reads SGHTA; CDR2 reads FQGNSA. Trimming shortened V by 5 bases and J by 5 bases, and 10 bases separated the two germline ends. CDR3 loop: CASSEGRYQPQHF. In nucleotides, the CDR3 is TGTGCCAGCAGCGAGGGACGGTATCAGCCCCAGCATTTT.

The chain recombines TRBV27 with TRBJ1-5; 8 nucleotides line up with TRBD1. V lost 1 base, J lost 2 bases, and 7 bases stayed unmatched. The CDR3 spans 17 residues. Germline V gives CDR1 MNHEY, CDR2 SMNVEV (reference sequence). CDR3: CASSLWAGGLGNQPQHF. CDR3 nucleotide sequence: TGTGCCAGCAGTTTATGGGCAGGGGGCCTGGGCAATCAGCCCCAGCATTTT.

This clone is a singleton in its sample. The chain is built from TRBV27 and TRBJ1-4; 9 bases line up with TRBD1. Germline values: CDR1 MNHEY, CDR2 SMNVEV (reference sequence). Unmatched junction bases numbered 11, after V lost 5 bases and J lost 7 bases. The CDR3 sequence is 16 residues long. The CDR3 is CASSPSERTGVEKLFF. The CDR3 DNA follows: TGTGCCAGCAGTCCGTCCGAGAGGACAGGGGTTGAAAAACTGTTTTTT.

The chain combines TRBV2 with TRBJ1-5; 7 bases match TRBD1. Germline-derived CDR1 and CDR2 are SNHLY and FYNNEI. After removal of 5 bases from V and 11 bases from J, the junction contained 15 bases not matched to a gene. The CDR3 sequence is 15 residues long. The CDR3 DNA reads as TGTGCCAGCAGTACTGACAGGGCGGACCTACGGGCCCAGCATTTT. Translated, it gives CASSTDRADLRAQHF.

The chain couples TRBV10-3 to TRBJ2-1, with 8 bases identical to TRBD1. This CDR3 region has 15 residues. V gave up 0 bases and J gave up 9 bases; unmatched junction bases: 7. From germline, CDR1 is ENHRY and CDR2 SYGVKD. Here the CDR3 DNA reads TGTGCCATCAGTGAGTCGCCGACAGGGGCTGGTGAGCAGTTCTTC. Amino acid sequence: CAISESPTGAGEQFF.

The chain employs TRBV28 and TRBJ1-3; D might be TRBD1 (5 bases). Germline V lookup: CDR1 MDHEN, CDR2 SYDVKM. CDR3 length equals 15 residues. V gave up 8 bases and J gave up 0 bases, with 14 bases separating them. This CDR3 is CASRPSGVSGNTIYF. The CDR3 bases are TGTGCCAGCCGGCCCTCGGGGGTCTCTGGAAACACCATATATTTT.

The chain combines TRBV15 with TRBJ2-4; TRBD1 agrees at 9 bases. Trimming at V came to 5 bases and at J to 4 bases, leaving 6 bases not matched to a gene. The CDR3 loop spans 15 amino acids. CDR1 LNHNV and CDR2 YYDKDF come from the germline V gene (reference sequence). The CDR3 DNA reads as TGTGCCACCAGCTGGGGAGGGACAGGGAAAAACATTCAGTACTTC. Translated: CATSWGGTGKNIQYF.